A selection of T cell receptor beta chains follows, all from one sample in a study of CD8 T cell repertoires and HIV-1 epitope variants. Libraries were prepared by immunoSEQ multiplex PCR; TCRdb keeps only in-frame clonotypes and omits some of them. The data hold 5,100 or so clones, with roughly two thirds observed a single time. These receptors lack a known antigen. Material: cultured CD8+ T cells derived from PBMCs. Receptor source: a male donor with HIV. CDR3s include the opening cysteine and the closing phenylalanine or tryptophan.

v_gene: TRBV19; CDR3aa: CASSSRIGTSSYNEQFF
v_gene: TRBV7-7; CDR3aa: CASSLGTGTLAHEQYF
v_gene: TRBV4-2; CDR3aa: CASSQPRVYNEQFF
v_gene: TRBV19; CDR3aa: CATKAGSSYNEQFF
v_gene: TRBV14; CDR3aa: CASSQVVSYEQYF
v_gene: TRBV28; CDR3aa: CASSTLISAARGYTF
v_gene: TRBV6-5; CDR3aa: CASSIGEINTEAFF
v_gene: TRBV4-3; CDR3aa: CASSQDRGELREAFF
v_gene: TRBV6-5; CDR3aa: CASSYQAGWETQYF
v_gene: TRBV6-6; CDR3aa: CASSFSGLNTEAFF
v_gene: TRBV28; CDR3aa: CASSSWTKKGITGELFF
v_gene: TRBV7-2; CDR3aa: CASSLRGLTEAFF
v_gene: TRBV15; CDR3aa: CATSRVWTDYHYNEQFF
v_gene: TRBV6-5; CDR3aa: CASSSLPGSGEQYF
v_gene: TRBV7-9; CDR3aa: CASSTPWGLEYNEQFF
v_gene: TRBV9; CDR3aa: CASSVVGSSTDTQYF
v_gene: TRBV13; CDR3aa: CASSPRDRGYSPLHF
v_gene: TRBV7-1; CDR3aa: CASSLRAGEQYF
v_gene: TRBV29-1; CDR3aa: CSAAGTESTDTQYF
v_gene: TRBV9; CDR3aa: CASSVGEAGYNSPLHF
v_gene: TRBV5-6; CDR3aa: CASSSAGIDQETQYF
v_gene: TRBV19; CDR3aa: CASSIGFREMYNEQFF
v_gene: TRBV5-5; CDR3aa: CASSSPMGYQETQYF
v_gene: TRBV29-1; CDR3aa: CSVLLGTGLYEQYF
v_gene: TRBV30; CDR3aa: CAIWGYGYTF
v_gene: TRBV9; CDR3aa: CASSVGRRDSYNEQFF